The TCR beta chain described here comes from a study of T cell repertoires in MIS-A myocarditis (dated by TCRdb to between 2021 and 2024). TCRbeta CDR3 regions were amplified with the immunoSEQ bias-controlled multiplex PCR and sequenced at high throughput. As for the original processing: CDR3 sequences were collapsed and filtered with the immunoSEQ vendor pipeline, and the abundance and frequency of each unique TCRbeta CDR3 were thereby quantified. Dominant CDR3 amino acid sequences were clustered with SARS-CoV-2-specific ImmuneCODE TCRbeta sequences by CD-HIT at a 90% global sequence identity threshold. Clones at frequencies from 0.1 to 1 were categorized as hyperexpanded, and clones at frequencies from 0.01 to 0.1 were categorized as large. The CDR3 amino acid sequences and the V and J gene assignments of the dominant clones were confirmed with MiXCR. The R stringdist package was used to calculate Levenshtein distances between the patient clonotypes and the ImmuneCODE hits. In TCRdb, the immuneACCESS table is reduced to in-frame sequences with V and J assigned. These tables do not hold every clone; where another copy was compared, an unresolved V gene accounts for under half, and the others remain unexplained. V and J calls and clone size are those listed in that table; D and trimming were worked out from the DNA. A total of some 740 clones appear in this sample, over 80% of them only once. The ten largest clones take up just under 15% of the sample.

CDR1 and CDR2 (MDHEN, SYDVKM) derive from the germline V gene. The junction shows trimming of 3 bases on V and 4 bases on J, plus 10 bases between the germline ends. The CDR3 numbers 14 residues from cysteine through phenylalanine. Only the CDR3 DNA is retained, 42 bases long and in frame from the first base. Comments on this clone: There is no known antigen for this receptor. Within one base of it there is no much larger clone, and no base qualities were kept.

The QIAamp DNA FFPE kit was used to extract genomic DNA from formalin-fixed paraffin-embedded autopsy tissue. The source is a man between 18 and 35 years old with fulminant myocarditis from multisystem inflammatory syndrome in adults (MIS-A) after COVID-19. The source material was pericardium tissue obtained at autopsy. The sample's cell subset or site label, decoded: cardiac tissue sample (left or right ventricle, interventricular septum, or pericardium). The chain is made from TRBV28 and TRBJ1-5; the D gene identity is not certain. The CDR3 is CASSFLRRNQPQHF. The nucleotide sequence is given as TGTGCCAGCAGTTTTCTCCGACGGAATCAGCCCCAGCATTTT.